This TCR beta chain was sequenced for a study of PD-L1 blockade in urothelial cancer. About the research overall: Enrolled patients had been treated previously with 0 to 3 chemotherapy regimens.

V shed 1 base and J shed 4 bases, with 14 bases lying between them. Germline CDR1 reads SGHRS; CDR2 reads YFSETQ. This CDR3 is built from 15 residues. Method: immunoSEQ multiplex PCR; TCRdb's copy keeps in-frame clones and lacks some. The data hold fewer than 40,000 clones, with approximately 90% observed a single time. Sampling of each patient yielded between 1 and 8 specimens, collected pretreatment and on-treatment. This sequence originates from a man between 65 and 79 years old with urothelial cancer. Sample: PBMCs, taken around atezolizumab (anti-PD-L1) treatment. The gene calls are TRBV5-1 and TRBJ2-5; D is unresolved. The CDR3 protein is CASSLNNRVIETQYF. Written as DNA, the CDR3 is TGCGCCAGCAGCTTGAACAACCGGGTTATAGAGACCCAGTACTTC.